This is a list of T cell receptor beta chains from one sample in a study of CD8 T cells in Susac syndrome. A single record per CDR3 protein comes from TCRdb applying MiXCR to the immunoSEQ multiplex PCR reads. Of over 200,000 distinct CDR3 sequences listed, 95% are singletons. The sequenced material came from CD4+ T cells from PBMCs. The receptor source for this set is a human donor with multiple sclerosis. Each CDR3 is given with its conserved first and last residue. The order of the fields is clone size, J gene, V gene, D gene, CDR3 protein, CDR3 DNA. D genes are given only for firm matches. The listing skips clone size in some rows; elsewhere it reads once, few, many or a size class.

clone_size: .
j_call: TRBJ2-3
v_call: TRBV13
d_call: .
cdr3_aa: CASSLVGFSLDTQYF
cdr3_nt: TGTGCCAGCAGCTTAGTTGGGTTTAGTTTGGATACGCAGTATTTT

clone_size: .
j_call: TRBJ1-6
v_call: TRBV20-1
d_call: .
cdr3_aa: CSARGPDRSPLHF
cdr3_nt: TGCAGTGCTAGAGGCCCTGACCGTTCACCCCTCCACTTT

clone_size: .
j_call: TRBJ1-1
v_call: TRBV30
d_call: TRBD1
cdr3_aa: CAWSVSPLTGTEAFF
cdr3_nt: TGTGCCTGGAGTGTCTCCCCCCTGACAGGGACTGAAGCTTTCTTT

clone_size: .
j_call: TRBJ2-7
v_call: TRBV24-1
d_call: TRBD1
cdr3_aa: CASYCEGTVETYEQYF
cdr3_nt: TGTGCCAGCTACTGTGAAGGGACAGTTGAAACCTACGAGCAGTACTTC

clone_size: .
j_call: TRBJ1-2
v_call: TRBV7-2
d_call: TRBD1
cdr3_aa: CASRAPTQGAWGYTF
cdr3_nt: TGTGCCAGCAGGGCGCCGACGCAGGGGGCATGGGGCTACACCTTC

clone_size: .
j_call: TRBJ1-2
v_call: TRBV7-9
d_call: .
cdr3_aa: CASSGTNYGYTF
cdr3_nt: TGTGCCAGCTCCGGAACTAACTATGGCTACACCTTC

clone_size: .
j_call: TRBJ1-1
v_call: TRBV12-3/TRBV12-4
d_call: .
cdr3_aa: CATHGQGGTEAFF
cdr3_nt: TGTGCCACCCACGGGCAGGGAGGCACTGAAGCTTTCTTT

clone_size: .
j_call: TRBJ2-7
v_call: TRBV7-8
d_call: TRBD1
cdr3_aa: CASSSGTGAVRQYF
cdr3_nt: TGTGCCAGCAGCTCCGGGACAGGAGCTGTACGGCAGTACTTC

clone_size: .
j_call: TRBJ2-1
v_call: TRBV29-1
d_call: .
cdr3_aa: CSVEGVSYNEQFF
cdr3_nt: TGCAGCGTTGAAGGCGTTTCCTACAATGAGCAGTTCTTC

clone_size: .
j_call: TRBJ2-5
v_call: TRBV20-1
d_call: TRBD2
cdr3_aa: CSARGSGLATEETQYF
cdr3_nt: TGCAGTGCTAGGGGTTCGGGACTAGCAACAGAAGAGACCCAGTACTTC

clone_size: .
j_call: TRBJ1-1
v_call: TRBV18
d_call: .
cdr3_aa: CASSLRFRGNTEAFF
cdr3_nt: TGTGCCAGCTCACTTCGCTTCAGGGGGAACACTGAAGCTTTCTTT

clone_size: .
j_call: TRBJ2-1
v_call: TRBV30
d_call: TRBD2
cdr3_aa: CAWSPMGLRFSEQFF
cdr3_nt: TGTGCCTGGAGCCCAATGGGACTAAGGTTCTCCGAGCAGTTCTTC

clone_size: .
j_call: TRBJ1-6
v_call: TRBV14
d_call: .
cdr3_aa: CASSQELGNSPLHF
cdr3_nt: TGTGCCAGCAGCCAAGAACTAGGAAATTCACCCCTCCACTTT

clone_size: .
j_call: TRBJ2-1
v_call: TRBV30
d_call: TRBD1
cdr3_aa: CAWSVGQGFNEQFF
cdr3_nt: TGTGCCTGGAGTGTTGGACAGGGGTTCAATGAGCAGTTCTTC

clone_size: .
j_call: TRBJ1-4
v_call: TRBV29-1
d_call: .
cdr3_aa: CSVLPGAQGEKLFF
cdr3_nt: TGCAGCGTCCTACCCGGGGCTCAGGGTGAAAAACTGTTTTTT

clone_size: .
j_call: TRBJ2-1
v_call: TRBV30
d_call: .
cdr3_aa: CAWSPTWGYNEQFF
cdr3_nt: TGTGCCTGGAGTCCAACGTGGGGATACAATGAGCAGTTCTTC

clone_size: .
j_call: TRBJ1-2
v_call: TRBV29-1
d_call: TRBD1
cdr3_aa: CSGSLYGVDRGNGYTF
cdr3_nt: TGCAGCGGGTCCCTCTATGGCGTGGACAGGGGAAATGGCTACACCTTC

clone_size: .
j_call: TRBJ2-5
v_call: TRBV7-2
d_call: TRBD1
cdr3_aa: CASSQQGFETQYF
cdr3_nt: TGTGCCAGCAGTCAACAGGGGTTCGAGACCCAGTACTTC

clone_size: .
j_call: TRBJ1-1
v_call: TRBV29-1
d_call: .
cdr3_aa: CSVEVGTRTEAFF
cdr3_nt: TGCAGCGTTGAAGTCGGGACTCGCACTGAAGCTTTCTTT

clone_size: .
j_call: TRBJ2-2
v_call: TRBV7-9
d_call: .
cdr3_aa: CARSSNTGELFF
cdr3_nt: TGTGCCAGGTCATCGAACACCGGGGAGCTGTTTTTT

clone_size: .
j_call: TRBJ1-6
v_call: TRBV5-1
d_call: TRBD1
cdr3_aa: CASSLSLQGNSPLHF
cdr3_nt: TGCGCCAGCAGCTTGTCTTTACAGGGGAATTCACCCCTCCACTTT

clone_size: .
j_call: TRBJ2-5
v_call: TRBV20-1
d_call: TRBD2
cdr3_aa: CSARDGTSGGETQYF
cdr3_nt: TGCAGTGCTAGAGATGGGACTAGCGGGGGTGAGACCCAGTACTTC

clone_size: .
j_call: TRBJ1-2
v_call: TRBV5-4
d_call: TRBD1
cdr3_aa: CASSFSGTGGGGYTF
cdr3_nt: TGTGCCAGCAGCTTTTCCGGGACAGGGGGAGGTGGCTACACCTTC

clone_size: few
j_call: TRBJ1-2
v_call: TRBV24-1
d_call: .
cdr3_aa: CATSDLYGYTF
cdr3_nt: TGTGCCACCAGTGATTTGTATGGCTACACCTTC

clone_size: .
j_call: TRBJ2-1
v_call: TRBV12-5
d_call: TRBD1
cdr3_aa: CASGRTGGPYNEQFF
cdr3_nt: TGTGCTAGTGGGCGGACAGGGGGACCCTACAATGAGCAGTTCTTC

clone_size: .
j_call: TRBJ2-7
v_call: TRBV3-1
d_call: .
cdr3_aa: CASSGLYEQYF
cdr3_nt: TGTGCCAGCAGCGGGTTATACGAGCAGTACTTC

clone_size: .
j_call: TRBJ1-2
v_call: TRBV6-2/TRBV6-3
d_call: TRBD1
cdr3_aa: CASSYDGTGVGYTF
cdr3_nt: TGTGCCAGCAGTTACGATGGGACAGGGGTTGGCTACACCTTC

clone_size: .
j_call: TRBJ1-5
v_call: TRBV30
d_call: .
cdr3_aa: CAWKPGLGENQPQHF
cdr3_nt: TGTGCCTGGAAACCAGGGTTAGGGGAGAATCAGCCCCAGCATTTT

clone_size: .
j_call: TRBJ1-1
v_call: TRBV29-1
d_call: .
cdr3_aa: CSVPQNTEAFF
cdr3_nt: TGCAGCGTCCCGCAGAACACTGAAGCTTTCTTT

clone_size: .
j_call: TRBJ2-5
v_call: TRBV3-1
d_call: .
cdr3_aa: CASSQDLGKGETQYF
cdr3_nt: TGTGCCAGCAGCCAAGATCTAGGGAAGGGCGAGACCCAGTACTTC

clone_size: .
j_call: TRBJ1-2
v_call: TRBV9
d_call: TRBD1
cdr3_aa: CASRPTGVGGYTF
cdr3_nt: TGTGCCAGCAGGCCTACAGGGGTGGGAGGCTACACCTTC

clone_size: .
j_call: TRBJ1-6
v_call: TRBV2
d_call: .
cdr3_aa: CASSEDGAFGSPLHF
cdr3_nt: TGTGCCAGCAGTGAGGACGGAGCATTCGGTTCACCCCTCCACTTT

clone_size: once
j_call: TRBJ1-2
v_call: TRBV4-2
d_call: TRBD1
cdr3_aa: CASSQYGQGANYGYTF
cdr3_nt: TGTGCCAGCAGCCAGTACGGACAGGGAGCTAACTATGGCTACACCTTC

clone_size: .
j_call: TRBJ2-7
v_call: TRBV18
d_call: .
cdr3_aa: CASSALQNSYEQYF
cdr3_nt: TGTGCCAGCTCAGCTCTTCAGAACTCCTACGAGCAGTACTTC

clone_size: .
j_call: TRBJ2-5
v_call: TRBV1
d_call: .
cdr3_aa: CTSLCGLDPQGGQYF
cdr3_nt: TGCACCAGCCTTTGCGGGCTCGATCCCCAAGGGGGCCAGTACTTC

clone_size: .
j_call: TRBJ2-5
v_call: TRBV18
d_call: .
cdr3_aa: CASSPTRTAYTHQETQYF
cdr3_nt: TGTGCCAGCTCACCAACACGGACAGCATATACTCACCAAGAGACCCAGTACTTC

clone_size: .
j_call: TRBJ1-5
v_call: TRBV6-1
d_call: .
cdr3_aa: CASSGPPGRSTQHF
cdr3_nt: TGTGCCAGCAGTGGACCCCCTGGACGGTCGACCCAGCATTTT

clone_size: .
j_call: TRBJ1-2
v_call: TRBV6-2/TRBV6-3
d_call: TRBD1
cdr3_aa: CASTTLGQGVGYTF
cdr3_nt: TGTGCCAGCACCACCTTGGGACAGGGGGTTGGCTACACCTTC

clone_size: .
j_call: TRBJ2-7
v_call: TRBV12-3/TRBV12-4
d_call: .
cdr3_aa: CASSFGNSLGEQYF
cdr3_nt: TGTGCCAGCAGTTTCGGAAACAGCCTCGGCGAGCAGTACTTC

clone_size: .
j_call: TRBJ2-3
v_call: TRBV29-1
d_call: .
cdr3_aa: CSVVISLDTQYF
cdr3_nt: TGCAGCGTTGTTATTTCGTTAGATACGCAGTATTTT

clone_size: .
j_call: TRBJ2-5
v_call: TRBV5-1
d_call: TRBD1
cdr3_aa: CASSLATGQAGETQYF
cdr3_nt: TGCGCCAGCAGCTTGGCCACAGGACAGGCTGGAGAGACCCAGTACTTC

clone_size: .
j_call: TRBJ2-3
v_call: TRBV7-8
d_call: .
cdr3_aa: CASSLAGGSFTDTQYF
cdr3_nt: TGTGCCAGCAGCTTAGCTGGGGGGTCGTTCACAGATACGCAGTATTTT

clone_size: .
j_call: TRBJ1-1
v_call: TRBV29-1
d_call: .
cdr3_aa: CSVAQGGRTEAFF
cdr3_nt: TGCAGCGTTGCACAGGGTGGAAGAACTGAAGCTTTCTTT

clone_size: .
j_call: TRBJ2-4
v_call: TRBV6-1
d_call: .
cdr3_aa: CASSSIAKNIQYF
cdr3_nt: TGTGCCAGCAGCTCTATAGCCAAAAACATTCAGTACTTC

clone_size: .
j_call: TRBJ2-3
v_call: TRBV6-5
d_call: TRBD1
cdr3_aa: CASTSQGLDTQYF
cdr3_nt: TGTGCCAGCACTTCACAGGGGTTAGATACGCAGTATTTT

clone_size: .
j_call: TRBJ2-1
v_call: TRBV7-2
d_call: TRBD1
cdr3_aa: CASSTRQGNEQFF
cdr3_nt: TGTGCCAGCAGCACAAGACAGGGTAATGAGCAGTTCTTC